This TCR beta chain appears in the sequencing data of a study of neoadjuvant anti-PD-1 for oral cavity cancer. Overall study context: Patients without progression received a fourth nivolumab dose around day 43, then surgical resection on days 50-56.

The CDR3 totals 15 residues. CDR1 MRHNA and CDR2 SNTAGT come from the germline V gene. V was clipped by 4 bases and J by 8 bases; unmatched bases: 13. Blood libraries mostly used about 500 ng genomic DNA, six replicates each. Produced via immunoSEQ multiplex PCR; TCRdb's table is partial and in-frame only. The table includes around 68,000 clones, roughly nine tenths detected once. Time point: after neoadjuvant nivolumab, at surgical resection. Analysis of PBMCs was direct, with no culture step. This TCR came from a person aged 35-79 years with oral cavity squamous cell carcinoma. The chain carries TRBV6-4 and TRBJ1-2; 7 positions match TRBD1. Specimen: PBMCs, collected after nivolumab (anti-PD-1) treatment. The CDR3 spells CASSARGQQGGGYTF. The CDR3 nucleotides are TGTGCCAGCAGTGCCCGGGGACAGCAAGGCGGAGGCTACACCTTC.